This TCR beta chain was sequenced during a study of regulatory T cells in long-lasting Graves disease. There are a few counts of this clonotype. Its antigen is still unknown. The authors built TCR beta libraries using iRepertoire HTBI primers and Arm-PCR of CDR3 regions. TCRdb reanalysed the multiplex PCR reads using MiXCR and keeps one entry per CDR3 protein. The sample has 400,000 to 500,000 distinct CDR3 sequences, less than 25% seen once; the top ten hold under 9%. Broader study findings: Limited sample numbers may have lowered accuracy. Patients with persistent Graves' had lower TCR diversity than newly diagnosed patients. Shared public clonotypes totalled some 2,500 in persistent patients, compared with some 920 in new patients.

The CDR3 is 14 residues long. Germline lookup yields CDR1 MNHEY and CDR2 SMNVEV (reference sequence). V lost 1 base to trimming and J lost 10 bases, with 13 bases between them. Indicated time point: persistent/refractory GD, antithyroid drugs over 5 years with positive TRAb. The TCR library was made from RNA that had been extracted from PBMCs in TRIzol. The EDTA tubes were filled with roughly 10 milliliters of drawn peripheral blood. This sequence was found in a female donor with Graves disease. The specimen comprised peripheral blood mononuclear cells (PBMCs), sampled when the disease was refractory, from a patient treated with antithyroid drugs. The rearrangement links TRBV27 to TRBJ2-2; no clear D. In nucleotides, the CDR3 is TGTGCCAGCAGTTTATATTTTGGGGTCGTGGAGCTGTTTTTT. Its translation: CASSLYFGVVELFF.